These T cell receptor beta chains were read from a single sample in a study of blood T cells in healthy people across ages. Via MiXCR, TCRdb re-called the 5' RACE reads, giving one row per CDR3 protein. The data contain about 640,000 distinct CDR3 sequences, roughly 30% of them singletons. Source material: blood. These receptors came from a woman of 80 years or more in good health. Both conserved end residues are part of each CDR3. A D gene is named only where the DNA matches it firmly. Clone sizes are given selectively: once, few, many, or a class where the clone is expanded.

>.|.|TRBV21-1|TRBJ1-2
CASSNEGGGDYGYTF
TGTGCCAGCAGCAATGAGGGGGGGGGTGACTATGGCTACACCTTC
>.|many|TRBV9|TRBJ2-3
CASSLIGTGTRDTQYF
TGTGCCAGCAGCCTTATTGGAACAGGCACAAGAGATACGCAGTATTTT
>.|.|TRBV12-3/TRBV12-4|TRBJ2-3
CASTKGGASTDTQYF
TGTGCCAGCACCAAAGGCGGGGCCAGCACAGATACGCAGTATTTT
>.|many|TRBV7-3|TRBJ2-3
CASSSGVASLDTQYF
TGTGCCAGCAGCTCCGGGGTAGCTAGCTTAGATACGCAGTATTTT
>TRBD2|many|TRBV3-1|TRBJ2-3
CASSLSGGAVADTQYF
TGTGCCAGCAGCCTTAGCGGGGGGGCTGTCGCAGATACGCAGTATTTT
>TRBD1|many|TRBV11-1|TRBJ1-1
CASSLGQGRVNTEAFF
TGTGCCAGCAGCCTCGGACAGGGGAGGGTGAACACTGAAGCTTTCTTT
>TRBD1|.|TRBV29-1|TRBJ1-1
CSVEASGTGGTEAFF
TGCAGCGTTGAAGCGTCCGGGACAGGGGGAACTGAAGCTTTCTTT
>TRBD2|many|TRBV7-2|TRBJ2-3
CASSSNSGGGTDTQYF
TGTGCCAGCAGCTCTAATAGCGGGGGGGGCACAGATACGCAGTATTTT
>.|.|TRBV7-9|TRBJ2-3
CASSFPGASVDTQYF
TGTGCCAGCAGCTTCCCTGGGGCTAGTGTAGATACGCAGTATTTT
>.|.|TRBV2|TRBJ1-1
CASRGGGAGTEAFF
TGTGCCAGCAGGGGGGGTGGGGCGGGTACTGAAGCTTTCTTT
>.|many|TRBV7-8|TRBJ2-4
CASRQDLAKNIQYF
TGTGCCAGCAGACAGGATCTAGCCAAAAACATTCAGTACTTC
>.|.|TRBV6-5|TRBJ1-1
CASSAKRPVGSTEAFF
TGTGCCAGCAGCGCAAAAAGACCAGTCGGCTCCACTGAAGCTTTCTTT
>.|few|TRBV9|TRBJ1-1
CASSALGGGGAEAFF
TGTGCCAGCAGCGCCCTAGGCGGCGGTGGGGCTGAAGCTTTCTTT
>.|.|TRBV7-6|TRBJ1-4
CASSLGGSPNEKLFF
TGTGCCAGCAGCTTAGGGGGTTCACCTAATGAAAAACTGTTTTTT
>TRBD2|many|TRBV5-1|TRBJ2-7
CASSLVGGRYEQYF
TGCGCCAGCAGCTTGGTGGGGGGGAGGTACGAGCAGTACTTC
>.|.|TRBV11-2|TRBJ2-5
CASSKDGSMGETQYF
TGTGCCAGCAGCAAAGACGGGAGCATGGGGGAGACCCAGTACTTC